The 15 T cell receptor beta chains below were found in one sample sequenced in a study of OX40 agonist ivuxolimab in advanced cancers. Sequencing was performed with immunoSEQ multiplex PCR; in TCRdb, only in-frame clones are kept and a portion is missing. This table has 10,000 to 13,000 clones, around 70% appearing once. The sample consisted of CD4+ or CD8+ T cells sorted from blood, taken in a trial of the OX40 agonist ivuxolimab. Source of these receptors: an adult with an advanced solid tumor such as melanoma, head and neck, liver or kidney cancer.

The chain recombines TRBV10-2 with TRBJ2-7; D perhaps matches TRBD2 (7 bases). V lost 3 bases, J lost 6 bases, and 12 bases lay in between. In germline, CDR1 is WSHSY, CDR2 SAAADI. This CDR3 comprises 13 residues. The CDR3 region has the DNA TGCGCCAGCAGTGACGGGCGGGGGCTCGAGCAGTACTTC. Translated: CASSDGRGLEQYF.

The gene calls are TRBV4-3 and TRBJ2-5; a possible D gene is TRBD2 (5 bases). This CDR3 region has 15 residues. Germline V gene sequence: CDR1 LGHNA, CDR2 YSLEER. Trimming shortened V by 0 bases and J by 11 bases, and 19 bases separated the two germline ends. The CDR3 coding sequence is TGCGCCAGCAGCCAAGAAACGGTTTCCCTTAGGGAGCAGTACTTC. Amino acid sequence: CASSQETVSLREQYF.

The V gene is TRBV14, the J gene TRBJ1-2; tentative D call: TRBD1 (6 bases). With 8 bases removed from V and 5 bases from J, the gap between germline ends came to 15 bases. CDR1 SGHDN and CDR2 FVKESK come from the germline V gene. The CDR3 loop spans 13 amino acids. CDR3 sequence reads: CASREQGKYGYTF. CDR3 nucleotide sequence: TGTGCCAGCCGAGAACAGGGAAAATATGGCTACACCTTC.

The chain links TRBV7-3 to TRBJ2-3; 13 bases fit TRBD2. CDR3 size: 16 residues. Germline loops: CDR1 SGHTA, CDR2 FQGTGA. Losses at the gene ends were 5 bases for V and 2 bases for J; bases not matched to a gene: 4. The CDR3 sequence is CASSRGTSGITDTQYF. DNA for the CDR3: TGTGCCAGCAGCCGAGGGACTAGCGGGATCACAGATACGCAGTATTTT.

The sample holds a few counts of this clone. The chain employs TRBV11-1 and TRBJ1-2; no clear D gene. The CDR3 extends over 12 amino acids. Germline V CDR1 and CDR2: SGHAT, FQDESV (reference sequence). Trimming removed 3 bases at V and 4 bases at J, with 6 bases between. The DNA for the CDR3 is TGTGCCAGCAGCTTCGGGAGCTATGGCTACACCTTC. Translation gives CASSFGSYGYTF.

The chain is built from TRBV11-3 and TRBJ2-7, with 9 bases that match TRBD2. The germline gives CDR1 SGHNT, CDR2 YENEEA. V shed 5 bases, J shed 5 bases, and the junction held 4 bases outside the gene matches. This CDR3 spans 13 amino acids. The CDR3 region is CASSLRLADEQYF. CDR3 sequence (DNA): TGTGCCAGCAGCCTTCGACTAGCGGACGAGCAGTACTTC.

This clone has only one observation. A junction boundary mismatches the germline segment, possibly from a read error. The rearrangement uses TRBV7-7 and TRBJ1-3; D possibly corresponds to TRBD1 (6 bases). The CDR3 length is 14 residues. Germline assignment: CDR1 SSHAT and CDR2 FNYEAQ (reference sequence). This CDR3 is CASSADSSGNTIYF. The DNA of the CDR3 is TGTGCTAGCAGCGCGGACAGCTCTGGAAACACCATATATTTT.

This rearrangement joins TRBV10-2 to TRBJ2-7; no firm D call. Trimming shortened V by 6 bases and J by 0 bases, and 6 bases separated the two germline ends. Germline loops: CDR1 WSHSY, CDR2 SAAADI. This CDR3 has 12 amino acids. The CDR3 spells CASRDISYEQYF. In nucleotides, the CDR3 is TGCGCCAGCAGGGATATCTCCTACGAGCAGTACTTC.

The J gene is TRBJ2-7, the V gene TRBV5-6; D not resolved. CDR1 is SGHDT and CDR2 is YYEEEE in the germline V gene. The germline V and J ends were trimmed by 0 bases and 3 bases, with 7 bases remaining between them. This CDR3 spans 13 amino acids. The CDR3 sequence: CASSLELFYEQYF. The CDR3 DNA reads as TGTGCCAGCAGCTTGGAGTTATTCTACGAGCAGTACTTC.

J is TRBJ2-1 and V is TRBV9, with 11 bases fitting TRBD2. Unmatched junction bases numbered 5, after V lost 5 bases and J lost 4 bases. Germline V gene data show CDR1 as SGDLS and CDR2 as YYNGEE. The CDR3 has 15 amino acids. CDR3 protein: CASSPGTSGYNEQFF. The CDR3, as DNA: TGTGCCAGCAGTCCCGGGACTAGCGGATACAATGAGCAGTTCTTC.

This CDR3 is CASSLVLSIWNEQFF. CDR3 bases: TGTGCCAGCAGTTTGGTCCTCTCCATATGGAATGAGCAGTTCTTC. The V gene is TRBV27, the J gene TRBJ2-1; D uncertain. Germline CDR1 and CDR2: MNHEY and SMNVEV (reference sequence). The ends were cut back, 3 bases at V and 7 bases at J, with 16 bases in the middle. The CDR3 length is 15 residues.

V is TRBV20-1 and J is TRBJ1-2; TRBD1 might be the D (5 bases). V was pared by 4 bases and J by 8 bases, with 11 bases between. CDR3 size: 11 residues. From germline, CDR1 is DFQATT and CDR2 SNEGSKA (reference sequence). The CDR3 nucleotides read TGCAGTGCTACTCCAGGGTACGGCTACACCTTC. Amino acids: CSATPGYGYTF.

Here the CDR3 reads CSVAQVMNTEAFF. The CDR3 bases are TGCAGCGTGGCACAGGTTATGAACACTGAAGCTTTCTTT. The chain uses TRBV29-1 and TRBJ1-1; D might be TRBD1 (5 bases). Between the trimmed V and J ends, which lost 6 bases and 0 bases, there was a span of 11 bases. Germline V gene sequence: CDR1 SQVTM, CDR2 ANQGSEA. This CDR3 contains 13 residues. Based on the CDR3 plus reference TRBV29-1 and TRBJ1-1, the full variable domain is SAVISQKPSRDICQRGTSLTIQCQVDSQVTMMFWYRQQPGQSLTLIATANQGSEATYESGFVIDKFPISRPNLTFSTLTVSNMSPEDSSIYLCSVAQVMNTEAFFGQGTRLTVV.

The chain links TRBV28 to TRBJ2-7; TRBD2 agrees at 7 bases. This CDR3 is 16 amino acids long. The J segment lost 3 bases and the V segment lost 4 bases, leaving 12 bases of the junction unmatched. The germline V gene encodes CDR1 MDHEN and CDR2 SYDVKM. The CDR3, as DNA: TGTGCCAGCAGTTCCGGGGGGACCCGTCGGTTCTACGAGCAGTACTTC. It encodes CASSSGGTRRFYEQYF.

The chain recombines TRBV11-1 with TRBJ2-7; D is ambiguous. Germline CDR1 reads SGHAT; CDR2 reads FQDESV (reference sequence). Trimming took 5 bases from V and 3 from J, leaving 8 bases between them. CDR3 length: 12 amino acids. Written as DNA, the CDR3 is TGTGCCAGCAGCCCGCCGGGCTACGAGCAGTACTTC. It yields the protein CASSPPGYEQYF. Combining the CDR3 with reference TRBV11-1 and TRBJ2-7 gives the whole variable domain EAEVAQSPRYKITEKSQAVAFWCDPISGHATLYWYRQILGQGPELLVQFQDESVVDDSQLPKDRFSAERLKGVDSTLKIQPAELGDSAMYLCASSPPGYEQYFGPGTRLTVT.